The rows below give T cell receptor beta chains drawn from one sample of a study of glioma-infiltrating T cells after dendritic cell vaccination. The repertoire was sequenced with immunoSEQ multiplex PCR; TCRdb's copy has only in-frame clones and lacks some. The sample carries under 130,000 clones, roughly 76% recorded once. Sequenced here: blood, sampled before dendritic cell vaccination. All receptors derive from a human donor with glioblastoma. Both conserved end residues are part of each CDR3. A D gene is named only where the DNA matches it firmly. Clone size is shown for a subset of rows, as once, few, many or a class of expanded clone.

D gene,V gene,clone size,J gene,CDR3 protein,CDR3 DNA
-,TRBV6-1,-,TRBJ1-1,CASSKGVTEAFF,TGTGCCAGCAGTAAGGGGGTCACTGAAGCTTTCTTT
TRBD2,TRBV2,-,TRBJ2-7,CASSAFGTSGGYEQYF,TGTGCCAGCAGTGCCTTCGGGACTAGCGGGGGTTACGAGCAGTACTTC
-,TRBV20-1,-,TRBJ2-1,CSASTYNEQFF,TGCAGTGCTAGTACTTACAATGAGCAGTTCTTC
TRBD1,TRBV4-3,-,TRBJ2-7,CASSQGTGPSYEQYF,TGCGCCAGCAGCCAAGGGACAGGTCCTTCCTACGAGCAGTACTTC
-,TRBV14,few,TRBJ2-7,CASSLLTDRIPYEQYF,TGTGCCAGCAGCCTCTTGACAGACCGTATTCCCTACGAGCAGTACTTC
TRBD1,TRBV7-9,-,TRBJ1-4,CASSSGTGPGNEKLFF,TGTGCCAGCAGCTCTGGGACAGGGCCGGGTAATGAAAAACTGTTTTTT
-,TRBV4-3,-,TRBJ2-1,CASSQDTTSGAYNEQFF,TGCGCCAGCAGCCAAGACACCACGTCAGGGGCGTACAATGAGCAGTTCTTC
-,TRBV5-1,-,TRBJ2-1,CASSPGGLGPNEQFF,TGCGCCAGCAGCCCCGGGGGTTTAGGACCCAATGAGCAGTTCTTC
-,TRBV6-5,many,TRBJ2-7,CASRSPGGSEGEQYF,TGTGCCTCGAGGTCCCCAGGGGGGTCTGAAGGCGAGCAGTACTTC
TRBD1,TRBV28,few,TRBJ2-7,CASSSPGGFSYEQYF,TGTGCCAGCAGTTCACCAGGGGGATTCTCCTACGAGCAGTACTTC
-,TRBV7-6,-,TRBJ2-2,CASRRHRRGNTGELFF,TGTGCCAGCAGAAGACACCGGAGGGGAAACACCGGGGAGCTGTTTTTT
TRBD2,TRBV28,-,TRBJ2-5,CASSSTLAGGQETQYF,TGTGCCAGCAGTTCGACACTAGCGGGGGGCCAAGAGACCCAGTACTTC
TRBD2,TRBV18,-,TRBJ2-3,CASSQLAGATSTDTQYF,TGTGCCAGCTCACAACTAGCGGGGGCCACTAGCACAGATACGCAGTATTTT
-,TRBV29-1,-,TRBJ1-2,CSASLTGLYGYTF,TGCAGCGCCAGCCTAACGGGACTCTATGGCTACACCTTC
TRBD2,TRBV10-1,-,TRBJ2-1,CASSEPGGLAGGNEQFF,TGCGCCAGCAGTGAGCCCGGGGGACTAGCGGGGGGAAATGAGCAGTTCTTC
-,TRBV2,-,TRBJ2-1,CASSSLTSYNEQFF,TGTGCCAGCAGTTCACTTACGTCCTACAATGAGCAGTTCTTC
-,TRBV4-1,-,TRBJ2-3,CASSQDGSPGDPDTQYF,TGCGCCAGCAGCCAAGATGGGAGTCCCGGGGATCCAGATACGCAGTATTTT
-,TRBV4-2,-,TRBJ2-3,CASSPGGSTDTQYF,TGTGCCAGCAGCCCGGGTGGGAGCACAGATACGCAGTATTTT
-,TRBV30,-,TRBJ1-1,CAWSRVNTEAFF,TGTGCCTGGTCCCGGGTGAACACTGAAGCTTTCTTT
-,TRBV2,-,TRBJ1-4,CASSARYEKLFF,TGTGCCAGCAGTGCGCGATATGAAAAACTGTTTTTT
TRBD2,TRBV19,-,TRBJ2-3,CASSSGTSGGWYTQYF,TGTGCCAGTAGTAGCGGGACTAGCGGGGGTTGGTATACGCAGTATTTT
TRBD2,TRBV9,-,TRBJ2-5,CASSVGVGGTSGQETQYF,TGTGCCAGCAGCGTAGGGGTAGGGGGAACTAGCGGGCAAGAGACCCAGTACTTC
TRBD2,TRBV28,-,TRBJ2-7,CASSGTSGGHSYEQYF,TGTGCCAGCAGCGGTACTAGCGGGGGGCACTCCTACGAGCAGTACTTC
-,TRBV7-9,-,TRBJ2-1,CASTPPGDYNEQFF,TGTGCCAGCACCCCGCCAGGGGATTATAATGAGCAGTTCTTC
-,TRBV11-3,-,TRBJ2-3,CASSPGGGAKDTQYF,TGTGCCAGCAGCCCCGGAGGGGGGGCCAAAGATACGCAGTATTTT
TRBD2,TRBV13,-,TRBJ2-3,CASRLAGDTQYF,TGTGCCAGCAGACTAGCGGGGGACACGCAGTATTTT
TRBD1,TRBV5-1,few,TRBJ1-1,CASSRDRLRTEAFF,TGCGCCAGCAGCCGGGACAGATTAAGAACTGAAGCTTTCTTT
-,TRBV29-1,-,TRBJ1-1,CTTSMWNTEAFF,TGCACCACATCAATGTGGAACACTGAAGCTTTCTTT
-,TRBV19,-,TRBJ1-2,CASSIAGGQYGYGYTF,TGTGCCAGTAGTATCGCGGGGGGGCAGTATGGCTATGGCTACACCTTC